One and the same sample provided the 2 T cell receptor beta chains below, sequenced in a study of blood T cell repertoires in COVID-19. Sequencing was performed with immunoSEQ multiplex PCR; in TCRdb, only in-frame clones are kept and a portion is missing. This table has 100,000 to 150,000 clones, 80% appearing once. The specimen was peripheral blood. The receptors were sampled from a man between 60 and 70 years old with active or convalescent COVID-19.

V and J are TRBV5-1 and TRBJ2-5; TRBD2 matches 9 bases. CDR3 length equals 15 residues. CDR1 is SGHRS, CDR2 YFSETQ, per germline. The V segment lost 0 bases and the J segment 5 bases; nucleotides outside the gene matches: 5. CDR3 sequence reads: CASSLGSSGIETQYF. The CDR3 bases are TGCGCCAGCAGCTTGGGCTCTAGCGGGATCGAGACCCAGTACTTC. Supplemented by reference TRBV5-1 and TRBJ2-5, the full variable domain reads KAGVTQTPRYLIKTRGQQVTLSCSPISGHRSVSWYQQTPGQGLQFLFEYFSETQRNKGNFPGRFSGRQFSNSRSEMNVSTLELGDSALYLCASSLGSSGIETQYFGPGTRLLVL.

The chain carries TRBV5-4 and TRBJ2-1; 10 bases map to TRBD2. CDR1 and CDR2 from the germline V gene are SGHNT and YYREEE (reference sequence). The CDR3 runs to 15 residues. Trimming took 4 bases from V and 6 from J; bases not matched to a gene: 7. CDR3 protein: CASSPGLAESNEQFF. The CDR3 nucleotides are TGTGCCAGCAGCCCTGGACTAGCGGAGTCCAATGAGCAGTTCTTC.